Each of the 23 T cell receptor beta chains below was sequenced from the same sample in a study of blood T cell repertoires in COVID-19. The method was immunoSEQ multiplex PCR; TCRdb's version includes in-frame clones alone and lacks a portion of them. Of about 210,000 clones listed, about 82% were seen once; the top ten hold more than 2%. What was sequenced was peripheral blood. All receptors come from a woman in her seventies with COVID-19, enrolled during active disease.

This clone is a singleton in its sample. The gene calls are TRBV5-6 and TRBJ1-1; D not certain. Trimming shortened V by 6 bases and J by 4 bases, and 16 bases separated the two germline ends. The CDR3 runs 14 residues. The germline V gene encodes CDR1 SGHDT and CDR2 YYEEEE. The chain's CDR3 is CASKSGPFLTEAFF. For the CDR3, the DNA is TGTGCCAGCAAGTCCGGTCCGTTTCTCACTGAAGCTTTCTTT.

This clone was seen more than once but under ten times. The chain carries TRBV6-2 or TRBV6-3 and TRBJ2-3; TRBD2 aligns across 10 bases. Germline assignment: CDR1 MNHEY and CDR2 SVGEGT. This CDR3 spans 14 amino acids. V was clipped by 2 bases and J by 4 bases; unmatched bases: 0. This CDR3 is CASSYGTSADTQYF. The CDR3 DNA reads TGTGCCAGCAGTTACGGGACTAGCGCAGATACGCAGTATTTT.

The V call is TRBV7-8, the J call TRBJ1-2, with a possible D match to TRBD1 (6 bases). V shed 3 bases and J shed 4 bases, with 12 bases lying between them. From germline, CDR1 is SGHVS and CDR2 FQNEAQ. CDR3 size: 14 residues. CDR3 nucleotides: TGTGCCAGCAGCTTCTCGGACAGCTTCTATGGCTACACCTTC. Its translation is CASSFSDSFYGYTF.

The rearrangement uses TRBV9 and TRBJ2-1; TRBD2 matches at 9 bases. The ends lost 0 bases at V and 2 bases at J; junction bases unmatched: 6. Germline CDR1 reads SGDLS; CDR2 reads YYNGEE. The CDR3 extends over 17 amino acids. CDR3 region: CASSVDTAGGAYNEQFF. The CDR3 nucleotides read TGTGCCAGCAGCGTAGATACAGCGGGGGGAGCCTACAATGAGCAGTTCTTC.

The J gene is TRBJ2-5, the V gene TRBV5-6; possible D gene TRBD2, 7 bases. The germline gives CDR1 SGHDT, CDR2 YYEEEE. The V and J ends lost 7 bases and 0 bases respectively, with 16 bases between them. There are 15 residues in the CDR3. The CDR3, as DNA: TGTGCCAGCGGATACGGGGGGCTTAACCAAGAGACCCAGTACTTC. It is translated as CASGYGGLNQETQYF.

The rearrangement uses TRBV4-3 and TRBJ1-6, with 9 bases aligning to TRBD1. The germline CDR1 and CDR2 sequences are LGHNA and YSLEER. The V and J ends lost 0 bases and 13 bases, in that order; junction bases with no gene match: 7. This CDR3 spans 15 amino acids. The CDR3: CASSQESGTGYPLHF. CDR3 in DNA: TGCGCCAGCAGCCAAGAAAGCGGGACAGGGTATCCCCTCCACTTT.

The rearrangement links TRBV7-2 to TRBJ2-3; 8 bases are a match to TRBD2. V lost 0 bases, J lost 2 bases, and 10 bases stayed unmatched. From germline, CDR1 is SGHTA and CDR2 FQGNSA. The CDR3 contains 18 residues. The CDR3 sequence is CASSLARVGGGYTDTQYF. The DNA for the CDR3 is TGTGCCAGCAGCTTAGCGCGTGTCGGGGGGGGCTACACAGATACGCAGTATTTT.

This chain links TRBV14 with TRBJ1-1; the D gene is possibly TRBD1 (5 bases). CDR3 size: 14 residues. Germline V gives CDR1 SGHDN, CDR2 FVKESK. V gave up 2 bases and J gave up 10 bases, with 17 bases separating them. CDR3 DNA: TGTGCCAGCAGCCAATACAGGAGCAACCTTGGAGCTTTCTTT. It yields the protein CASSQYRSNLGAFF.

V gene TRBV6-2 or TRBV6-3 combines with J gene TRBJ1-5; 8 nucleotides match TRBD1. The CDR3 has 16 residues. With 4 bases clipped from V and 5 bases from J, the junction kept 10 bases outside the gene matches. CDR1 and CDR2 from the germline V gene are MNHEY and SVGEGT. This CDR3 is CASSFHGRGRDQPQHF. DNA for the CDR3: TGTGCCAGCAGTTTTCACGGCAGGGGGCGTGATCAGCCCCAGCATTTT.

Comments on this clone: The identical CDR3 is also encoded by other nucleotide sequences in the sample. The V and J genes are TRBV6-5 and TRBJ1-2; TRBD1 is a possible D gene (6 bases). This CDR3 is 12 amino acids long. The V gene lost 9 bases and the J gene lost 2 bases, with 10 bases spanning the gap. Germline V gives CDR1 MNHEY, CDR2 SVGAGI. CDR3: CASTTGNYGYTF. The CDR3 nucleotides read TGTGCCAGTACGACAGGAAACTATGGCTACACCTTC.

The V call is TRBV9, the J call TRBJ2-3, with 11 bases fitting TRBD2. V lost 3 bases and J lost 6; bases outside the gene matches: 9. The CDR3 is 16 residues long. Germline lookup yields CDR1 SGDLS and CDR2 YYNGEE. The CDR3 is CASSARTSGWKDTQYF. CDR3 sequence (DNA): TGTGCCAGCAGCGCTCGGACTAGCGGGTGGAAGGATACGCAGTATTTT.

This clone was counted once. The chain is built from TRBV7-6 and TRBJ1-1; D may be TRBD1 (5 bases). Trimming shortened V by 7 bases and J by 0 bases, and 24 bases separated the two germline ends. The CDR3 length is 18 residues. From germline, CDR1 is SGHVS and CDR2 FNYEAQ. The CDR3 reads CASILNPGGKFMNTEAFF. The CDR3 DNA reads as TGTGCCAGCATCCTCAACCCGGGGGGGAAATTCATGAACACTGAAGCTTTCTTT.

The chain recombines TRBV18 with TRBJ1-5; D is possibly TRBD1 (6 bases). Germline values: CDR1 KGHSH, CDR2 LQKENI. This CDR3 is 16 amino acids long. The V and J ends lost 2 bases and 2 bases respectively, with 13 bases between them. This chain's CDR3 is CASSPLGGLGNQPQHF. In DNA, the CDR3 is TGTGCCAGCTCACCATTGGGGGGGCTAGGCAATCAGCCCCAGCATTTT. Combining the CDR3 with reference TRBV18 and TRBJ1-5 gives the whole variable domain NAGVMQNPRHLVRRRGQEARLRCSPMKGHSHVYWYRQLPEEGLKFMVYLQKENIIDESGMPKERFSAEFPKEGPSILRIQQVVRGDSAAYFCASSPLGGLGNQPQHFGDGTRLSIL.

J is TRBJ2-1 and V is TRBV28; 7 bases fit TRBD2. The CDR3 has 12 amino acids. Germline V gene data show CDR1 as MDHEN and CDR2 as SYDVKM. Trimming cost V 3 bases and J 14 bases; bases outside gene matches: 7. CDR3 sequence reads: CASSFGSSGEFF. CDR3 DNA: TGTGCCAGCAGTTTCGGGTCTAGCGGAGAGTTCTTC.

The rearrangement uses TRBV13 and TRBJ1-1; perhaps TRBD1 as D (5 bases). Germline CDR1 reads PRHDT; CDR2 reads FYEKMQ (reference sequence). Trimming removed 5 bases at V and 2 bases at J, with 12 bases between. The CDR3 has 14 residues. The CDR3: CASSIMTVNTEAFF. CDR3 in DNA: TGTGCCAGCAGCATAATGACAGTTAACACTGAAGCTTTCTTT.

This clone was seen only once. The chain couples TRBV7-2 to TRBJ2-7; 9 bases agree with TRBD1. Germline CDR1 SGHTA, CDR2 FQGNSA. Germline trimming cut 5 bases from V and 6 bases from J; bases unmatched to any gene: 14. The CDR3 has 16 residues. As DNA, the CDR3 is TGTGCCAGCAGCCAAGTGTGGGACAGGGATCCCTTCGAGCAGTACTTC. The encoded protein is CASSQVWDRDPFEQYF.

The chain recombines TRBV4-3 with TRBJ1-6, with D possibly matching TRBD1 (5 bases). The V end was cut by 4 bases, the J end by 7 bases, with 17 bases between. This CDR3 comprises 16 residues. Germline CDR1 LGHNA, CDR2 YSLEER. The CDR3 loop is CASSPRLGQGNSPLHF. DNA of the CDR3: TGCGCCAGCAGCCCCAGGTTGGGGCAGGGAAATTCACCCCTCCACTTT.

The CDR3, as DNA: TGCAGTGCGCCGGGGGTTCGTGGCTACACCTTC. As protein: CSAPGVRGYTF. The V and J genes are TRBV20-1 and TRBJ1-2, with TRBD1 as a possible D gene (5 bases). V gave up 6 bases and J gave up 7 bases, with 12 bases separating them. Germline CDR1 and CDR2: DFQATT and SNEGSKA (reference sequence). The CDR3 loop spans 11 amino acids.

The rearrangement joins TRBV29-1 to TRBJ1-4, with D perhaps TRBD1 (5 bases). Germline CDR1 SQVTM, CDR2 ANQGSEA. Trimming left V 1 base short and J 1 base short, with 10 bases between. This CDR3 region has 15 residues. The CDR3 bases are TGCAGCGTTGAAGGGACACAAGGAACTAATGAAAAACTGTTTTTT. This codes for CSVEGTQGTNEKLFF.

This clone was counted a few times. This chain links TRBV2 with TRBJ1-5; 8 nucleotides agree with TRBD1. The CDR3 contains 15 residues. Germline values: CDR1 SNHLY, CDR2 FYNNEI. After removal of 4 bases from V and 7 bases from J, the junction contained 9 bases not matched to a gene. The CDR3 DNA follows: TGTGCCAGCAGTGTGGACAGGGCGAGAGGACAGCCCCAGCATTTT. This translates into CASSVDRARGQPQHF.

The CDR3 DNA is TGTGCCAGTAGGCGACAGGGAGGCTCCGCTAGTAATTCACCCCTCCACTTT. Encoded protein: CASRRQGGSASNSPLHF. V gene TRBV19 combines with J gene TRBJ1-6; 7 positions match TRBD1. CDR1 LNHDA and CDR2 SQIVND come from the germline V gene (reference sequence). The V segment lost 6 bases and the J segment 6 bases; nucleotides outside the gene matches: 14. CDR3 length: 17 amino acids.

The chain is built from TRBV5-5 and TRBJ1-1; D ambiguous. The V and J ends lost 3 bases and 8 bases respectively, with 11 bases between them. Germline lookup yields CDR1 SGHKS and CDR2 YYEKEE (reference sequence). The CDR3 is 12 residues long. DNA of the CDR3: TGTGCCAGCAGCTACCTGGCGAGGGAAGCTTTCTTT. Translation gives CASSYLAREAFF.

V is TRBV4-1 and J is TRBJ2-5; 7 nucleotides match TRBD2. CDR1 and CDR2 from the germline V gene are MGHRA and YSYEKL. Trimming cost V 1 base and J 4 bases; bases outside gene matches: 6. The CDR3 consists of 15 residues. CDR3 bases: TGCGCCAGCAGCCAAGTTCAAGGGGAGGGAGAGACCCAGTACTTC. Protein: CASSQVQGEGETQYF.